The 17 T cell receptor beta chains listed next were all sequenced from one sample in a study of regulatory T cells in long-lasting Graves disease. Arm-PCR of CDR3 regions and iRepertoire HTBI primers were the basis on which TCR beta libraries were built. TCRdb ran MiXCR on the multiplex PCR reads and lists one entry per CDR3 protein. Found here are about 660,000 distinct CDR3 sequences, around 30% of them singletons; the top ten hold about 40%. As for time point: persistent/refractory GD, antithyroid drugs over 5 years with positive TRAb. The TCR library used RNA extracted from PBMCs. The sequencing here drew on peripheral blood mononuclear cells (PBMCs), taken when the disease was refractory, from a patient treated with antithyroid drugs. These receptors were obtained from a female donor with Graves disease.

The chain carries TRBV6-1 and TRBJ1-2; 10 nucleotides line up with TRBD1. The CDR3 totals 15 residues. Germline lookup yields CDR1 MNHNS and CDR2 SASEGT. V gave up 8 bases and J gave up 4 bases; unmatched junction bases: 10. In nucleotides, the CDR3 is TGTGCCAGCCTGTCCCGGGACAGGGGACTCTATGGCTACACCTTC. Amino acids: CASLSRDRGLYGYTF.

This clonotype was observed a single time. The rearrangement uses TRBV9 and TRBJ1-5; no firm D call. This CDR3 has 14 amino acids. Trimming pared 0 bases from V and 9 bases from J, leaving 13 bases between. Germline-derived CDR1 and CDR2 are SGDLS and YYNGEE. CDR3: CASSVGPDRSPQHF. In nucleotides, the CDR3 is TGTGCCAGCAGCGTAGGCCCAGACCGCTCGCCCCAGCATTTT.

The chain recombines TRBV7-3 with TRBJ1-2; the D gene is possibly TRBD1 (5 bases). Trimming cost V 5 bases and J 7 bases, with 17 bases left between them. Germline lookup yields CDR1 SGHTA and CDR2 FQGTGA. The CDR3 loop spans 14 amino acids. The CDR3 DNA is TGTGCCAGCAGCCCCGGCGGTGGGGGGACTGGCTACACCTTC. This codes for CASSPGGGGTGYTF.

The chain carries TRBV27 and TRBJ2-7; 8 nucleotides align to TRBD2. The junction had 7 bases not matched to a gene; V was cut back by 5 bases and J by 1 base. The CDR3 loop spans 15 amino acids. From germline, CDR1 is MNHEY and CDR2 SMNVEV (reference sequence). CDR3 in DNA: TGTGCCAGCAGTGTCCGGGGGGGGGGTTCCTACGAGCAGTACTTC. Translation gives CASSVRGGGSYEQYF.

The V and J genes are TRBV28 and TRBJ2-2; 9 bases fit TRBD2. Per germline, CDR1 MDHEN and CDR2 SYDVKM. This CDR3 is 17 amino acids long. The junction had 6 bases not matched to a gene; V was cut back by 3 bases and J by 1 base. CDR3 DNA: TGTGCCAGCAGTTTGAGTCGACTAGCGGAGAACACCGGGGAGCTGTTTTTT. Its translation: CASSLSRLAENTGELFF.

This clonotype appeared a few times. The chain has TRBV12-5 and TRBJ1-2, with D uncertain. Trimming took off 4 bases at V and 10 bases at J, with 13 bases between the two ends. This CDR3 is built from 12 residues. In germline, CDR1 is LGHNT, CDR2 FRNRAP. In DNA, the CDR3 is TGTGCTAGTGGTTCCGGGTATAAGGACTACACCTTC. Residues: CASGSGYKDYTF.

The chain couples TRBV7-3 to TRBJ2-2; D uncertain. CDR1 and CDR2 from the germline V gene are SGHTA and FQGTGA. Trimming left V 2 bases short and J 6 bases short, with 10 bases between. The CDR3 consists of 14 residues. CDR3 amino acids: CASSLGLGPGELFF. The CDR3 coding sequence is TGTGCCAGCAGCTTAGGATTGGGCCCCGGGGAGCTGTTTTTT. Based on the CDR3 plus reference TRBV7-3 and TRBJ2-2, the full variable domain is GAGVSQTPSNKVTEKGKYVELRCDPISGHTALYWYRQSLGQGPEFLIYFQGTGAADDSGLPNDRFFAVRPEGSVSTLKIQRTERGDSAVYLCASSLGLGPGELFFGEGSRLTVL.

This clonotype showed up just a few times. This chain connects TRBV5-1 to TRBJ2-7; TRBD1 might be the D (5 bases). Germline V lookup: CDR1 SGHRS, CDR2 YFSETQ. Deletions cut 0 bases from V and 5 bases from J, with 12 bases between. There are 14 residues in the CDR3. For the CDR3, the DNA is TGCGCCAGCAGCTTGGAGGCCAGGGTGGACGAGCAGTACTTC. Translation: CASSLEARVDEQYF.

This clonotype was seen more than once but under ten times. This chain connects TRBV6-1 to TRBJ2-7; D not resolved. In germline, CDR1 is MNHNS, CDR2 SASEGT. This CDR3 is 13 amino acids long. Trimming removed 1 base at V and 3 bases at J, with 7 bases between. The CDR3 loop reads CASSEVAGYEQYF. In DNA, the CDR3 is TGTGCCAGCAGTGAAGTCGCTGGCTACGAGCAGTACTTC.

This clonotype was counted a few times. This chain uses TRBV7-2 with TRBJ1-4; unclear D gene. Germline V gene lookup returns CDR1 SGHTA and CDR2 FQGNSA. This CDR3 has 13 residues. Trimming cost V 2 bases and J 11 bases, with 12 bases left between them. CDR3 region: CASSLLPIGKLFF. The CDR3 DNA reads TGTGCCAGCAGCTTACTTCCGATTGGGAAACTGTTTTTT.

CDR3 region: CASSSQTLGSYNEQFF. The CDR3 nucleotides read TGCGCCAGCAGCTCCCAGACTCTCGGCTCCTACAATGAGCAGTTCTTC. The chain uses TRBV5-1 and TRBJ2-1; D gene ambiguous. Germline V lookup: CDR1 SGHRS, CDR2 YFSETQ. V was clipped by 3 bases and J by 0 bases, with 13 bases between them. The CDR3 length is 16 residues.

This clonotype was counted at least ten times. This chain connects TRBV6-1 to TRBJ1-1; the match to TRBD1 covers 10 bases. With V trimmed by 6 bases and J by 1 base, 8 bases remained unmatched. The CDR3 covers 16 residues. The germline CDR1 and CDR2 sequences are MNHNS and SASEGT. The CDR3 loop is CASSSHRDRGNTEAFF. CDR3 nucleotide sequence: TGTGCCAGCAGCTCACACCGGGACAGGGGGAACACTGAAGCTTTCTTT.

In this sample, this clonotype turned up a few times. The V and J genes are TRBV28 and TRBJ1-5; 7 nucleotides agree with TRBD1. Germline loops: CDR1 MDHEN, CDR2 SYDVKM. V dropped 2 bases and J dropped 1; count of bases not matched to a gene: 8. This CDR3 contains 17 residues. CDR3 coding DNA: TGTGCCAGCAGTTTAGAGAGGGGGCTGGGGAGCAATCAGCCCCAGCATTTT. This codes for CASSLERGLGSNQPQHF.

The rearrangement links TRBV27 to TRBJ2-3; either TRBD1 or TRBD2 may supply D (6 bases each). Germline CDR1 is MNHEY and CDR2 is SMNVEV (reference sequence). V shed 6 bases and J shed 1 base, with 17 bases lying between them. The CDR3 is 16 residues long. The CDR3 DNA reads as TGTGCCAGCAGATCGGGCGGGACACAAGGCACAGATACGCAGTATTTT. It encodes CASRSGGTQGTDTQYF.

The chain joins TRBV11-2 to TRBJ2-7; D is uncertain. V lost 0 bases and J lost 6, with 9 bases in between. This CDR3 is 13 amino acids long. Per the germline V gene, CDR1 is SGHAT and CDR2 is FQNNGV. The CDR3 region is CASSLDGRPEQYF. CDR3 nucleotide sequence: TGTGCCAGCAGCTTAGATGGGCGGCCCGAGCAGTACTTC. Combining the CDR3 with reference TRBV11-2 and TRBJ2-7 gives the whole variable domain EAGVAQSPRYKIIEKRQSVAFWCNPISGHATLYWYQQILGQGPKLLIQFQNNGVVDDSQLPKDRFSAERLKGVDSTLKIQPAKLEDSAVYLCASSLDGRPEQYFGPGTRLTVT.

The chain couples TRBV12-3 or TRBV12-4 to TRBJ1-2, with TRBD1 as a possible D gene (6 bases). V gave up 7 bases and J gave up 13 bases, with 19 bases separating them. The CDR3 has 12 residues. CDR3: CASNLLQGILTF. DNA for the CDR3: TGTGCCAGCAACCTACTTCAGGGGATACTCACCTTC.

The J gene is TRBJ2-7, the V gene TRBV6-1; 9 bases are shared with TRBD2. Germline CDR1 and CDR2: MNHNS and SASEGT. The CDR3 is made up of 13 amino acids. The J segment lost 5 bases and the V segment lost 6 bases, leaving 5 bases of the junction unmatched. The CDR3 is CASRRTSVHEQYF. CDR3 in DNA: TGTGCCAGCAGAAGGACTAGCGTCCACGAGCAGTACTTC.